This entry features one T cell receptor (beta chain) sequence. This specimen comes from a study of control samples from healthy donors and cancer patients. Trimming cost V 4 bases and J 3 bases, with 3 bases left between them. The CDR3 is made up of 10 amino acids. CDR1 and CDR2 from the germline V gene are DFQATT and SNEGSKA (reference sequence). The assay was immunoSEQ multiplex PCR, and TCRdb's table has in-frame clones only and misses some. Of about 80,000 clones listed, 65% to 90% are singletons. Sequenced material: PBMCs. The V gene is TRBV20-1, the J gene TRBJ1-1; the D is unclear. This TCR was recovered from a man aged 55 to 69 with head and neck cancer. CDR3 nucleotide sequence: TGCAGTGCTAAGGACACTGAAGCTTTCTTT. It translates to CSAKDTEAFF.